Each of the 5 T cell receptor beta chains below was sequenced from the same sample in a study of blood T cell repertoires in COVID-19. Here immunoSEQ multiplex PCR was the method, and the copy in TCRdb shows in-frame clones only, minus some. The data contain about 63,000 clones, about 73% of them singletons. The sequenced material came from peripheral blood. These receptor sequences come from a woman over 75 with acute or convalescent COVID-19.

This chain joins TRBV25-1 and TRBJ2-3, with TRBD1 as a possible D gene (6 bases). CDR1 and CDR2 from the germline V gene are MGHDK and SYGVNS. Trimming removed 8 bases from V and 3 bases from J, with 18 bases in between. This CDR3 contains 15 residues. CDR3 in amino acids: CASAPHRAGTDTQYF. The CDR3 nucleotides read TGTGCCAGCGCCCCCCACAGGGCTGGGACAGATACGCAGTATTTT. Filled out from reference TRBV25-1 and TRBJ2-3, the complete variable domain reads EADIYQTPRYLVIGTGKKITLECSQTMGHDKMYWYQQDPGMELHLIHYSYGVNSTEKGDLSSESTVSRIRTEHFPLTLESARPSHTSQYLCASAPHRAGTDTQYFGPGTRLTVL.

The chain is built from TRBV3-1 (or the pseudogene TRBV3-2) and TRBJ2-5; maybe TRBD2 (5 bases). Germline V gives CDR1 LGHDT, CDR2 YNNKEL (reference sequence). CDR3 length equals 15 residues. The V end was cut by 5 bases, the J end by 0 bases, with 13 bases between. In nucleotides, the CDR3 is TGTGCCAGCAGCGCAGACGGGGTGGACCAAGAGACCCAGTACTTC. Its translation is CASSADGVDQETQYF.

This sequence joins TRBV7-3 and TRBJ2-1; TRBD1 aligns across 9 bases. Germline CDR1 and CDR2: SGHTA and FQGTGA. The CDR3 is made up of 16 amino acids. The V segment lost 5 bases and the J segment 7 bases; nucleotides outside the gene matches: 12. The CDR3 coding sequence is TGTGCCAGCAGCCCGGTGGGAACAGGGGGCGGGAATGAGCAGTTCTTC. It specifies CASSPVGTGGGNEQFF.

The table lists this clone with a count of one. V and J are TRBV5-1 and TRBJ2-1; TRBD2 agrees at 13 bases. The CDR3 is 14 amino acids. The germline CDR1 and CDR2 sequences are SGHRS and YFSETQ. J gave up 14 bases and V 4 bases, and 9 bases lay outside the gene matches. In nucleotides, the CDR3 is TGCGCCAGCAGCGAAACTAGCGGGAGGGCCGATGAGTTCTTC. It codes for CASSETSGRADEFF.

This clone was seen many times. This chain's CDR3 is CASSVGGLAGVDYEQYF. CDR3 bases: TGTGCCAGCAGCGTGGGCGGGCTAGCGGGAGTAGACTACGAGCAGTACTTC. The chain is built from TRBV5-4 and TRBJ2-7; 10 nucleotides match TRBD2. CDR3 length: 17 residues. The J segment lost 3 bases and the V segment lost 4 bases, leaving 13 bases of the junction unmatched. Germline V gives CDR1 SGHNT, CDR2 YYREEE (reference sequence).